These 24 T cell receptor beta chains were all obtained from the same sample, sequenced in a study of CD4+ T cells in melanoma. Using immunoSEQ multiplex PCR, the repertoire was profiled, and TCRdb retains in-frame clones only, with some absent. The sample has around 55,000 clones; 60% to 80% are singletons. What was sequenced was tumor tissue. These receptors originate from a human donor with melanoma.

On this clone: Just one base apart from a much larger clone, this may be a read error. This chain joins TRBV28 and TRBJ1-1; D ambiguous. Germline V lookup: CDR1 MDHEN, CDR2 SYDVKM. The V and J ends lost 2 bases and 1 base respectively, with 5 bases between them. The CDR3 runs to 13 residues. CDR3: CASSLDTNTEAFF. Written as DNA, the CDR3 is TGTGCCAGCAGTTTAGACACGAACACTGAAGCTTTCTTT.

The V gene is TRBV7-3, the J gene TRBJ2-7; TRBD1 agrees at 8 bases. The CDR3 spans 13 residues. The trim removed 5 bases at V and 3 bases at J, leaving 3 bases unmatched. The germline gives CDR1 SGHTA, CDR2 FQGTGA. The CDR3 DNA reads as TGTGCCAGCAGCCCCGGACAGGGCTACGAGCAGTACTTC. Its translation is CASSPGQGYEQYF.

The chain joins TRBV6-5 to TRBJ2-3; D ambiguous. The CDR3 contains 14 residues. Germline lookup yields CDR1 MNHEY and CDR2 SVGAGI. V lost 2 bases and J 1 base, leaving 7 bases between the germline ends. CDR3 region: CASSYVRGTDTQYF. In nucleotides, the CDR3 is TGTGCCAGCAGTTACGTCCGCGGCACAGATACGCAGTATTTT.

As to this clone: An end of the junction does not agree with germline; a read error may underlie this. The V call is TRBV9, the J call TRBJ1-1; TRBD1 is a possible D gene (5 bases). The CDR3 sequence is 19 residues long. Germline V CDR1 and CDR2: SGDLS, YYNGEE. This CDR3 reads CASSVETGTDPWWNPEAFF. In nucleotides, the CDR3 is TGTGCCAGCAGCGTAGAGACTGGGACGGATCCCTGGTGGAACCCTGAAGCTTTCTTT.

V and J are TRBV6-5 and TRBJ2-3; D is uncertain. The CDR3 is 14 amino acids. The germline V gene has CDR1 MNHEY and CDR2 SVGAGI. V was clipped by 6 bases and J by 0 bases, with 10 bases between them. In DNA, the CDR3 is TGTGCCAGCAGCCTATCGACTAGCACAGATACGCAGTATTTT. Translation gives CASSLSTSTDTQYF.

The rearrangement uses TRBV19 and TRBJ1-2, with D perhaps matching TRBD1 (5 bases). V was cut by 7 bases and J by 0 bases, with 12 bases left in between. Looked up from germline, CDR1 is LNHDA and CDR2 is SQIVND (reference sequence). The CDR3 extends over 14 amino acids. The CDR3 DNA sequence: TGTGCCAGTACCCCCGGGGGATCTAACTATGGCTACACCTTC. Amino acids: CASTPGGSNYGYTF. The full variable domain, in which reference TRBV19 and TRBJ1-2 provide the parts outside the CDR3, is DGGITQSPKYLFRKEGQNVTLSCEQNLNHDAMYWYRQDPGQGLRLIYYSQIVNDFQKGDIAEGYSVSREKKESFPLTVTSAQKNPTAFYLCASTPGGSNYGYTFGSGTRLTVV.

The rearrangement joins TRBV6-5 to TRBJ1-5; unclear D gene. The length of the CDR3 is 11 residues. CDR1 is MNHEY, CDR2 SVGAGI, per germline. V gave up 5 bases and J gave up 11 bases, with 10 bases separating them. The CDR3 coding sequence is TGTGCCAGCAGTCCGAGCAGCACCCAGCATTTT. Protein product: CASSPSSTQHF.

This rearrangement joins TRBV27 to TRBJ2-2; TRBD2 matches at 7 bases. Trimming took 2 bases from V and 5 from J; bases not matched to a gene: 5. The CDR3 covers 15 residues. Germline CDR1 MNHEY, CDR2 SMNVEV (reference sequence). CDR3 sequence: CASSLREGWTGELFF. Written as DNA, the CDR3 is TGTGCCAGCAGTTTAAGGGAGGGGTGGACCGGGGAGCTGTTTTTT.

V and J are TRBV7-8 and TRBJ2-5; 13 bases match TRBD2. Looked up from germline, CDR1 is SGHVS and CDR2 is FQNEAQ. Trimming took 4 bases from V and 2 from J; bases not matched to a gene: 1. The CDR3 extends over 15 amino acids. The DNA for the CDR3 is TGTGCCAGCAGCTGGGGACTAGCGGGACAAGAGACCCAGTACTTC. It is translated as CASSWGLAGQETQYF.

This rearrangement joins TRBV7-9 to TRBJ2-1; D remains ambiguous. CDR1 is SEHNR, CDR2 FQNEAQ, per germline (reference sequence). The CDR3 is made up of 12 amino acids. With 8 bases removed from V and 0 bases from J, the gap between germline ends came to 5 bases. The CDR3 reads CASGNSYNEQFF. CDR3 DNA sequence: TGTGCCAGCGGGAACTCCTACAATGAGCAGTTCTTC.

This clone turned up a few times. This sequence joins TRBV5-1 and TRBJ1-1; D possibly corresponds to TRBD1 (5 bases). The CDR3 runs to 14 residues. Trimming pared 0 bases from V and 11 bases from J, leaving 17 bases between. Germline values: CDR1 SGHRS, CDR2 YFSETQ. The CDR3 here is CASSLAWRGDEAFF. CDR3 bases: TGCGCCAGCAGCTTGGCATGGCGGGGCGATGAGGCTTTCTTT.

This clone was recorded once. This chain uses TRBV29-1 with TRBJ2-1; the match to TRBD1 covers 8 bases. The V segment lost 5 bases and the J segment 7 bases; nucleotides outside the gene matches: 1. In germline, CDR1 is SQVTM, CDR2 ANQGSEA. CDR3 length: 11 residues. CDR3 sequence reads: CSVYRGNEQFF. In nucleotides, the CDR3 is TGCAGCGTTTACAGGGGGAATGAGCAGTTCTTC.

The V gene is TRBV7-2, the J gene TRBJ2-1; no firm D call. Germline CDR1 is SGHTA and CDR2 is FQGNSA. The CDR3 runs 14 residues. Trimming left V 5 bases short and J 5 bases short, with 13 bases between. CDR3 residues: CASSPLDYNNEQFF. The CDR3 DNA sequence: TGTGCCAGCAGCCCCTTGGATTATAACAATGAGCAGTTCTTC.

This clone has a single count. The chain uses TRBV9 and TRBJ2-1; 10 bases line up with TRBD1. With 0 bases clipped from V and 5 bases from J, the junction kept 8 bases outside the gene matches. The CDR3 length is 17 residues. The germline V gene encodes CDR1 SGDLS and CDR2 YYNGEE. This CDR3 is CASSVEGDRGPDNEQFF. DNA of the CDR3: TGTGCCAGCAGCGTAGAGGGCGACAGGGGGCCCGACAATGAGCAGTTCTTC.

The chain recombines TRBV10-3 with TRBJ1-3; 7 bases are shared with TRBD1. Germline CDR1 is ENHRY and CDR2 is SYGVKD. This CDR3 is built from 13 residues. The V gene end was trimmed by 7 bases and the J gene end by 3 bases; junction bases not matched to a gene: 3. The CDR3 reads CAITGTDGNTIYF. The CDR3 DNA follows: TGTGCCATCACTGGGACAGATGGAAACACCATATATTTT.

The genes are TRBV7-9 and TRBJ1-4, with 9 bases that match TRBD1. V was clipped by 5 bases and J by 7 bases; unmatched bases: 8. In germline, CDR1 is SEHNR, CDR2 FQNEAQ (reference sequence). There are 15 residues in the CDR3. The CDR3 DNA follows: TGTGCCAGCAGCCGAAGCCGGGACAGGGTTGAAAAACTGTTTTTT. It yields the protein CASSRSRDRVEKLFF.

The gene calls are TRBV5-8 and TRBJ2-7; the D is unclear. Germline V gives CDR1 SGHTS, CDR2 YDEGEE. CDR3 length: 12 amino acids. Trimming took 1 base from V and 5 from J, leaving 7 bases between them. For the CDR3, the DNA is TGTGCCAGCAGCTTGCTTTTGCACGAGCAGTACTTC. This sequence encodes CASSLLLHEQYF.

The genes are TRBV6-1 and TRBJ1-5; D is perhaps TRBD1 (5 bases). V lost 5 bases and J lost 7, with 9 bases in between. This CDR3 has 12 residues. The germline V gene encodes CDR1 MNHNS and CDR2 SASEGT. CDR3 nucleotide sequence: TGTGCCAGCAGTCCCAGGGCGCAGCCCCAGCATTTT. Encoded protein: CASSPRAQPQHF.

This clone was picked up one time. The rearrangement uses TRBV7-2 and TRBJ2-1, with 8 bases aligning to TRBD2. The CDR3 extends over 16 amino acids. V lost 1 base, J lost 3 bases, and 5 bases stayed unmatched. Germline V gene lookup returns CDR1 SGHTA and CDR2 FQGNSA. For the CDR3, the DNA is TGTGCCAGCAGCTTAGTGGTGGCGGGGGGCTACAATGAGCAGTTCTTC. Its translation is CASSLVVAGGYNEQFF.

The count of this clone is one. The chain combines TRBV28 with TRBJ2-7; 7 bases fit TRBD1. The CDR3 has 15 amino acids. Germline values: CDR1 MDHEN, CDR2 SYDVKM. Trimming took 3 bases from V and 2 from J; bases not matched to a gene: 7. This CDR3 reads CASSLSTGFTYEQYF. The CDR3 bases are TGTGCCAGCAGTTTGTCGACAGGGTTCACCTACGAGCAGTACTTC.

Ten or more counts support this clone. This chain uses TRBV7-9 with TRBJ1-6; 8 bases are a match to TRBD1. Germline assignment: CDR1 SEHNR and CDR2 FQNEAQ (reference sequence). CDR3 length equals 14 residues. Unmatched junction bases numbered 8, after V lost 10 bases and J lost 6 bases. The CDR3 coding sequence is TGTGCCACCCTACTCGGGACAGGTAATTCACCCCTCCACTTT. It yields the protein CATLLGTGNSPLHF.

Ten or more counts support this clone. The chain has TRBV2 and TRBJ1-4, with a possible D match to TRBD1 (6 bases). V gave up 7 bases and J gave up 4 bases, with 19 bases separating them. This CDR3 is 16 amino acids long. In germline, CDR1 is SNHLY, CDR2 FYNNEI. The CDR3 is CASTSGDIYLNEKLFF. In DNA, the CDR3 is TGTGCCAGCACATCCGGGGACATCTACCTTAATGAAAAACTGTTTTTT.

V usage is TRBV30 and J usage is TRBJ1-5; D perhaps matches TRBD1 (6 bases). This CDR3 comprises 13 residues. Germline values: CDR1 GTSNPN, CDR2 SVGIG (reference sequence). The germline V and J ends were trimmed by 7 bases and 0 bases, with 10 bases remaining between them. CDR3 amino acids: CAFSTGSNQPQHF. CDR3 in DNA: TGTGCCTTCTCGACAGGTAGCAATCAGCCCCAGCATTTT.

A single count supports this clone. The chain links TRBV30 to TRBJ1-2, with 10 bases identical to TRBD1. Germline-derived CDR1 and CDR2 are GTSNPN and SVGIG (reference sequence). J lost 4 bases, V lost 3 bases, and 5 bases had no gene match. The CDR3 has 14 residues. CDR3 protein: CAWRGQGISYGYTF. In nucleotides, the CDR3 is TGTGCCTGGAGGGGACAGGGGATTAGCTATGGCTACACCTTC.